The T cell receptor beta chain described here comes from a study of CXCR3-negative and CXCR3-positive naive CD8 T cells. General study findings and limits: CXCR3-expressing naive cells carried TRB CDR3s more hydrophobic than those of CXCR3-negative naive cells.

Each TRB cDNA library was prepared by 5' RACE (with UMI labels). TCRdb re-called the 5' RACE reads and catalogs CDR3 proteins one per entry, DNA excluded. The sample has roughly 50,000 distinct CDR3 sequences. About this clonotype itself: What it recognizes is unknown.

The CDR3 runs to 14 residues. CDR1 is LNHNV, CDR2 YYDKDF, per germline (reference sequence). The V and J genes are TRBV15 and TRBJ2-2. This TCR derives from a human donor in good health. Some clones in this sample may be carry-over from other donors' samples. Input material: naive CXCR3+ CD8+ T cells from blood. Subset meaning: CD45RO-CCR7+CD27+CD95- naive CD8+ T cells expressing CXCR3 (TNR3+). CDR3 residues: CATSRDKGTGELFF. Full variable domain (outside the CDR3, taken from reference TRBV15 and TRBJ2-2): DAMVIQNPRYQVTQFGKPVTLSCSQTLNHNVMYWYQQKSSQAPKLLFHYYDKDFNNEADTPDNFQSRRPNTSFCFLDIRSPGLGDTAMYLCATSRDKGTGELFFGEGSRLTVL.